The present TCR beta chain was sequenced within a study of cytomegalovirus exposure and HLA in healthy donors. The study, taken as a whole, reports: Subsequent analysis revealed that first-cohort TCR clusters tended to co-occur in the approximately 120 validation repertoires.

With respect to this clone: The antigen remains unidentified.

The validation cohort, a group of over a hundred subjects, included the donors and was separate from the approximately 650-subject first cohort. TCRdb's table, derived via immunoSEQ multiplex PCR, lists solely in-frame clones and lacks some. The sample lists some 250,000 clones, 75% to 90% occurring once. This CDR3 comprises 15 residues. V was trimmed by 0 bases and J by 1 base, leaving 9 bases between them. Germline-derived CDR1 and CDR2 are MNHEY and SVGAGI. This clonotype was sampled from a woman aged 25 to 39 in good health and CMV-seropositive. Material for sequencing was PBMCs. This chain joins TRBV6-5 and TRBJ1-1; D is ambiguous. The CDR3 nucleotides read TGTGCCAGCAGTTACTCGATCTCGGGGAACACTGAAGCTTTCTTT. Protein product: CASSYSISGNTEAFF.